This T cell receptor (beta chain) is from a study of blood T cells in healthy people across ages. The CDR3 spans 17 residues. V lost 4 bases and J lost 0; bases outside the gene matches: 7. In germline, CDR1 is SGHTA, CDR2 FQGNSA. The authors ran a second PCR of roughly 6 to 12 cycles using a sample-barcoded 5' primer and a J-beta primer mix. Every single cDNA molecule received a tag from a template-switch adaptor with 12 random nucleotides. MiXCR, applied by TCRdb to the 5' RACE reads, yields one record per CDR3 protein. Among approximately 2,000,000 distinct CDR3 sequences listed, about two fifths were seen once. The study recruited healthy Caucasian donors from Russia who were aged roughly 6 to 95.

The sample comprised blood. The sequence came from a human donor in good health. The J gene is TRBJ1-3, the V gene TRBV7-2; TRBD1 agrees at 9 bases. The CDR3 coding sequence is TGTGCCAGCAGCTCCCCGGGACAGGGCCTCTCTGGAAACACCATATATTTT. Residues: CASSSPGQGLSGNTIYF.